The entry below describes one TCR beta chain. TCRdb itself ran the RT-PCR reads through MiXCR, one entry per CDR3 protein. The table records more than 850,000 distinct CDR3 sequences, under 20% of them present only once. The sample is drawn from a study of patients and donors after allogeneic stem cell transplantation. Looked up from germline, CDR1 is SGHDT and CDR2 is YYEEEE. Trimming took 4 bases from V and 7 from J, leaving 21 bases between them. The CDR3 extends over 16 amino acids. The sequenced material came from blood, either unsorted or a sorted T cell fraction (not recorded which). The receptor was isolated from a human donor who was either an allogeneic HSCT recipient or a stem cell or donor lymphocyte infusion donor (not recorded which). It is not recorded whose cells these are; they may come from a transplant donor. The chain joins TRBV5-6 to TRBJ2-1; D possibly matches TRBD1 or TRBD2 (5 bases each). Written as DNA, the CDR3 is TGTGCCAGCAGCCTCCTCCTAGCAGGGAATGTGAATGAGCAGTTCTTC. Protein: CASSLLLAGNVNEQFF.